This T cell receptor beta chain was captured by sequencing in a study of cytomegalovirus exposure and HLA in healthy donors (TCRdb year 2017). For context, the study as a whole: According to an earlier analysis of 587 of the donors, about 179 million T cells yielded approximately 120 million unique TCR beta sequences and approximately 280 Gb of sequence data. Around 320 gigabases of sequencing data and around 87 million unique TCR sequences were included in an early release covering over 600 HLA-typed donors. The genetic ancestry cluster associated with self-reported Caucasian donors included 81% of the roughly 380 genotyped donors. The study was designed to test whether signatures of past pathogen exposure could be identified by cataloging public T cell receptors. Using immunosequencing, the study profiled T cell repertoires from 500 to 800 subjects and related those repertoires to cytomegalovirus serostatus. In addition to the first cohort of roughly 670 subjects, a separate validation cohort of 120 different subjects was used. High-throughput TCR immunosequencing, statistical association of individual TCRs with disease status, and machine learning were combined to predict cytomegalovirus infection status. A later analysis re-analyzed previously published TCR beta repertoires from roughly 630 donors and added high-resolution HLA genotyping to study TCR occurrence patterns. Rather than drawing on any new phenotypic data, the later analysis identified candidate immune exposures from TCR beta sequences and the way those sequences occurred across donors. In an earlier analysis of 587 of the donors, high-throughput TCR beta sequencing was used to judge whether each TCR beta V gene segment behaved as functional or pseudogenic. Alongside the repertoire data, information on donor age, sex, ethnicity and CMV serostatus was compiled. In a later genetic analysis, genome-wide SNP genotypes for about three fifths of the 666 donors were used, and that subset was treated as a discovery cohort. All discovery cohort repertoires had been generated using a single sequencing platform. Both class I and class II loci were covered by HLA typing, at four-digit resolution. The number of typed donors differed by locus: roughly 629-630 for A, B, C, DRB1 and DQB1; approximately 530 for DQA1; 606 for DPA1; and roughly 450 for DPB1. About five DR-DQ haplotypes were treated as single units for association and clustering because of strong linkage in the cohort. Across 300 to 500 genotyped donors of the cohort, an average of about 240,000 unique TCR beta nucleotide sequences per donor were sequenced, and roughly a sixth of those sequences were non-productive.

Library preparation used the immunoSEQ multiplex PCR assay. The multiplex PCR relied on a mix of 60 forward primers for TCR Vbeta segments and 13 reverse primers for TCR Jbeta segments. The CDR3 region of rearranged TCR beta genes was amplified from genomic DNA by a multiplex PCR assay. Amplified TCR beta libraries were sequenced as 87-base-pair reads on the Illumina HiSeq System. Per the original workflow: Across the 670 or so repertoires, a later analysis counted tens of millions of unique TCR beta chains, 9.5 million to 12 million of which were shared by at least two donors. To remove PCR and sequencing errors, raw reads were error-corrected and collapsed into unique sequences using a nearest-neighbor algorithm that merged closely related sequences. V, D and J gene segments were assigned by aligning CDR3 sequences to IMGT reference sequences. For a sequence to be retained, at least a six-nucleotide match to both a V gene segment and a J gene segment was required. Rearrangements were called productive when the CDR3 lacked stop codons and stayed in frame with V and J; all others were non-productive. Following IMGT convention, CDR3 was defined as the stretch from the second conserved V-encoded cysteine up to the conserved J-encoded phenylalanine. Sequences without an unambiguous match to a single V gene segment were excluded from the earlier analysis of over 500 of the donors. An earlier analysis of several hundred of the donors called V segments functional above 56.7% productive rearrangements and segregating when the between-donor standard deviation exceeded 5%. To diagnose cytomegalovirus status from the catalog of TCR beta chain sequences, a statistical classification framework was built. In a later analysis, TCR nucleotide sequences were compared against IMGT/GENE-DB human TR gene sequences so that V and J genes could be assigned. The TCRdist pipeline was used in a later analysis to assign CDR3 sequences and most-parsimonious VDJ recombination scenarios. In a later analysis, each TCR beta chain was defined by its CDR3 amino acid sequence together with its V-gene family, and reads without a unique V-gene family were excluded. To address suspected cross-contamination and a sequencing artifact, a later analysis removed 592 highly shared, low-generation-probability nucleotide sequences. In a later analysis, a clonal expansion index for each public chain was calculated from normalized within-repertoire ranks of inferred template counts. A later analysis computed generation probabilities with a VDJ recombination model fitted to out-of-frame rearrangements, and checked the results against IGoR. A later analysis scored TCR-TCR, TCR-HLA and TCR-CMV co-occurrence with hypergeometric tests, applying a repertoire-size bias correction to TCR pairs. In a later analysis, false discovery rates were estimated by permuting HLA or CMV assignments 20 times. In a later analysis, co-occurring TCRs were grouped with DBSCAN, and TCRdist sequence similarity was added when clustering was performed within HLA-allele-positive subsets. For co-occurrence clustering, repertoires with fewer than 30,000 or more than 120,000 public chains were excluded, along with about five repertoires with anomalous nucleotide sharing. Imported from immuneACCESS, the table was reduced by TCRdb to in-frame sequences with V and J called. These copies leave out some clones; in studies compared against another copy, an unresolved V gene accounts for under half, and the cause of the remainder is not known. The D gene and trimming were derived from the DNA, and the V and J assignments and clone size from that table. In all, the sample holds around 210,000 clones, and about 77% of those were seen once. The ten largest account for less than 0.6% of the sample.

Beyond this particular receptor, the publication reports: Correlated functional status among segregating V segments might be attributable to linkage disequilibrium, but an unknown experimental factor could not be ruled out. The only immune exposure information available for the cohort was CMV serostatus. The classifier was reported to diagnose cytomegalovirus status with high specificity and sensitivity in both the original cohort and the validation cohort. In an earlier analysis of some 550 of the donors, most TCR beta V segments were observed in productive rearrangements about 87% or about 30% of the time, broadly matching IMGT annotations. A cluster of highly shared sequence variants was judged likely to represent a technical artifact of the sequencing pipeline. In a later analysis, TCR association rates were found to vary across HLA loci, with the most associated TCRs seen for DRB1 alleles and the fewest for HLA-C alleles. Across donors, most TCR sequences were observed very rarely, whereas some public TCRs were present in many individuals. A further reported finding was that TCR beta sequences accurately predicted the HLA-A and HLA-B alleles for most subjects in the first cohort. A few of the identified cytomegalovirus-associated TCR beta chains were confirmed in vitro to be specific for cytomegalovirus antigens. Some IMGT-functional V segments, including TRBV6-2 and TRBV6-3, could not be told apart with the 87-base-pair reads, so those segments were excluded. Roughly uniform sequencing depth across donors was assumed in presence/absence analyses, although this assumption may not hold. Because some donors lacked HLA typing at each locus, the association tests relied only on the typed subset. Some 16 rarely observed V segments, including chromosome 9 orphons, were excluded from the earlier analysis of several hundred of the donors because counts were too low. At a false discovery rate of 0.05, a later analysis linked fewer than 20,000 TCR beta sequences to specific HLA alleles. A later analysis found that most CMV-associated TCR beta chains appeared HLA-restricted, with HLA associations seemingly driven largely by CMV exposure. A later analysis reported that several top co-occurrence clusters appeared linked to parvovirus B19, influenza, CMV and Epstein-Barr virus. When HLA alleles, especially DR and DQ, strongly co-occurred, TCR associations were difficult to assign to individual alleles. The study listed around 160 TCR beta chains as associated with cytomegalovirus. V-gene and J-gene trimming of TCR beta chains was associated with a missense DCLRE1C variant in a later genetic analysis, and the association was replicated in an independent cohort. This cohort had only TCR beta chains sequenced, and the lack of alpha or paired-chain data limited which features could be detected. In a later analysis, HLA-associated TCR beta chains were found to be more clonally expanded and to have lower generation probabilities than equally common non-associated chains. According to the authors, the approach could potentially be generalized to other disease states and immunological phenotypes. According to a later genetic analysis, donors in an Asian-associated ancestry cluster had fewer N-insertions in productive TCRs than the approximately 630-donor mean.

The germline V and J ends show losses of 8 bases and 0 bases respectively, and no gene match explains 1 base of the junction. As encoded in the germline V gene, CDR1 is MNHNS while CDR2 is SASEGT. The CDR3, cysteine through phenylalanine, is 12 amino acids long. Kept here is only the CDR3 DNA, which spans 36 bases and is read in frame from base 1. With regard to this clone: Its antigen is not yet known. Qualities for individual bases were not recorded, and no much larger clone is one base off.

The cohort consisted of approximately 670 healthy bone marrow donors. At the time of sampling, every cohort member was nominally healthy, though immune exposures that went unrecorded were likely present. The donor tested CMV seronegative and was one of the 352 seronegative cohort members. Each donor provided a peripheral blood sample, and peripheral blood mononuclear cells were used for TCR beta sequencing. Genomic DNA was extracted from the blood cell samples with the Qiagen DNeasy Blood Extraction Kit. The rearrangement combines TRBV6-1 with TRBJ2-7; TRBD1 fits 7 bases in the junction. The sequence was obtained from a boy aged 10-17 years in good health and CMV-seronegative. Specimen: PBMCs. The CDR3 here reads CASEGASYEQYF. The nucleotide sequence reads TGTGCCAGCGAGGGGGCCTCCTACGAGCAGTACTTC.